The 31 T cell receptor beta chains below were found in one sample sequenced in a study of cytomegalovirus exposure and HLA in healthy donors (TCRdb year 2017). The library was produced with the immunoSEQ multiplex PCR assay. A mixture of 60 forward primers for TCR Vbeta segments and 13 reverse primers for TCR Jbeta segments was used in the multiplex PCR. TCRdb's version of the immuneACCESS table is confined to in-frame rearrangements and falls short of the full clone set. An unresolved V gene accounts for under half of the shortfall where checked; the remainder is of unknown origin. For this sample the table gives under 55,000 clones, of which 73% were detected only once. The ten largest clones take up nearly 3% of the sample. The sequenced sample consisted of PBMCs. The receptors derive from a young man in good health and CMV-seronegative.

CDR3 nucleotides: TGTGCCAGCAGTTATGCAGAGGTTGGACTCTACGAGCAGTACTTC. Residues: CASSYAEVGLYEQYF. This rearrangement joins TRBV6-5 to TRBJ2-7; possibly TRBD2 for D (5 bases). CDR3 length: 15 residues. Germline values: CDR1 MNHEY, CDR2 SVGAGI. Trimming took 3 bases from V and 3 from J, leaving 15 bases between them.

The chain carries TRBV28 and TRBJ2-1; weak D call: TRBD1 (5 bases). Trimming removed 3 bases from V and 9 bases from J, with 15 bases in between. The CDR3 sequence is 14 residues long. Per the germline V gene, CDR1 is MDHEN and CDR2 is SYDVKM. CDR3 loop: CASSLPTVIGEQFF. CDR3 coding DNA: TGTGCCAGCAGTTTGCCGACAGTGATTGGTGAGCAGTTCTTC.

V is TRBV2 and J is TRBJ2-7; a weak D match, TRBD2 (6 bases). V dropped 2 bases and J dropped 3 bases, with 14 bases sitting between them. Germline CDR1 SNHLY, CDR2 FYNNEI. The length of the CDR3 is 15 residues. This CDR3 reads CASSESGGGNYEQYF. Written as DNA, the CDR3 is TGTGCCAGCAGTGAAAGCGGCGGAGGGAACTACGAGCAGTACTTC.

The chain recombines TRBV7-9 with TRBJ1-5; D unresolved. V was trimmed by 1 base and J by 6 bases, leaving 13 bases between them. The CDR3 has 15 amino acids. Germline values: CDR1 SEHNR, CDR2 FQNEAQ (reference sequence). The CDR3 DNA follows: TGTGCCAGCAGCTTAGGTTTATCAGAGGCTCAGCCCCAGCATTTT. Its protein product is CASSLGLSEAQPQHF. The variable domain in full, completed from reference TRBV7-9 and TRBJ1-5, reads DTGVSQNPRHKITKRGQNVTFRCDPISEHNRLYWYRQTLGQGPEFLTYFQNEAQLEKSRLLSDRFSAERPKGSFSTLEIQRTEQGDSAMYLCASSLGLSEAQPQHFGDGTRLSIL.

This sequence joins TRBV11-2 and TRBJ2-7, with D perhaps matching TRBD2 (5 bases). The germline V and J ends were trimmed by 5 bases and 6 bases, with 20 bases remaining between them. CDR3 length: 15 amino acids. The germline CDR1 and CDR2 sequences are SGHAT and FQNNGV. The DNA of the CDR3 is TGTGCCAGCAGCCATGGGAGTGGGGAGACTCGCGAGCAGTACTTC. Translating gives CASSHGSGETREQYF. Full variable domain (remainder filled in from reference TRBV11-2 and TRBJ2-7): EAGVAQSPRYKIIEKRQSVAFWCNPISGHATLYWYQQILGQGPKLLIQFQNNGVVDDSQLPKDRFSAERLKGVDSTLKIQPAKLEDSAVYLCASSHGSGETREQYFGPGTRLTVT.

This clone occurred a few times. This chain links TRBV2 with TRBJ2-4; 12 bases fit TRBD2. The CDR3 extends over 16 amino acids. V shed 1 base, J shed 6 bases, and the junction held 4 bases outside the gene matches. Germline V lookup: CDR1 SNHLY, CDR2 FYNNEI. CDR3 residues: CASSEGTSGNVNIQYF. The DNA of the CDR3 is TGTGCCAGCAGTGAAGGGACTAGCGGGAATGTAAACATTCAGTACTTC.

The gene calls are TRBV28 and TRBJ1-5, with D perhaps TRBD1 (6 bases). In germline, CDR1 is MDHEN, CDR2 SYDVKM. V lost 3 bases, J lost 9 bases, and 12 bases lay in between. The CDR3 runs to 13 residues. CDR3 residues: CASSFRGAGPQHF. The CDR3 coding sequence is TGTGCCAGCAGTTTCAGGGGCGCAGGGCCCCAGCATTTT.

The rearrangement uses TRBV4-3 and TRBJ1-2; the match to TRBD1 covers 8 bases. J gave up 8 bases and V 0 bases, and 5 bases lay outside the gene matches. Germline V gene sequence: CDR1 LGHNA, CDR2 YSLEER. This CDR3 contains 14 residues. CDR3 residues: CASSQDGQGLGYTF. The DNA for the CDR3 is TGCGCCAGCAGCCAAGACGGACAGGGCCTGGGCTACACCTTC.

This clone showed up just a few times. This chain connects TRBV30 to TRBJ2-4; 9 bases agree with TRBD1. The ends lost 2 bases at V and 7 bases at J; junction bases unmatched: 9. The CDR3 totals 15 residues. Germline CDR1 reads GTSNPN; CDR2 reads SVGIG (reference sequence). CDR3 DNA sequence: TGTGCCTGGAGTACCGGGACAGGGAATATGAACATTCAGTACTTC. Protein: CAWSTGTGNMNIQYF.

This clone appeared once. V and J are TRBV7-2 and TRBJ2-5, with D possibly matching TRBD2 (5 bases). V was pared by 5 bases and J by 5 bases, with 12 bases between. CDR1 is SGHTA, CDR2 FQGNSA, per germline. The CDR3 runs 13 residues. DNA of the CDR3: TGTGCCAGCAGCCCTATGGCGGGTGAGACCCAGTACTTC. Translating it yields CASSPMAGETQYF.

The chain employs TRBV5-4 and TRBJ2-1; TRBD1 matches at 8 bases. The junction had 12 bases not matched to a gene; V was cut back by 4 bases and J by 6 bases. The CDR3 spans 16 residues. Germline loops: CDR1 SGHNT, CDR2 YYREEE (reference sequence). The chain's CDR3 is CASSLPTGASGNEQFF. The CDR3 bases are TGTGCCAGCAGCCTCCCGACAGGGGCCTCCGGCAATGAGCAGTTCTTC.

CDR3 amino acids: CAWSGRSGYNEQFF. The CDR3 nucleotides are TGTGCCTGGAGCGGGCGGAGCGGCTACAATGAGCAGTTCTTC. The chain links TRBV30 to TRBJ2-1, with D possibly being TRBD2 (5 bases). The germline V and J ends were trimmed by 3 bases and 3 bases, with 12 bases remaining between them. The V gene's germline CDR1 is GTSNPN and CDR2 SVGIG (reference sequence). The CDR3 has 14 amino acids.

The rearrangement joins TRBV9 to TRBJ1-5; tentative D call: TRBD1 (5 bases). V lost 0 bases and J 10 bases, leaving 14 bases between the germline ends. The CDR3 sequence is 14 residues long. Germline CDR1 SGDLS, CDR2 YYNGEE. DNA for the CDR3: TGTGCCAGCAGCGTAGGGGGCGCGGGGGAACCCCAGCATTTT. Protein: CASSVGGAGEPQHF.

The genes are TRBV30 and TRBJ1-1; no reliable D call. The CDR3 sequence is 11 residues long. The germline gives CDR1 GTSNPN, CDR2 SVGIG (reference sequence). The V gene lost 4 bases and the J gene lost 7 bases, with 10 bases spanning the gap. The CDR3 DNA is TGTGCCTGGACCCCGAGAGTTGAAGCTTTCTTT. It codes for CAWTPRVEAFF.

The J gene is TRBJ1-2, the V gene TRBV5-4; 10 positions match TRBD1. The V segment lost 2 bases and the J segment 5 bases; nucleotides outside the gene matches: 3. Germline-derived CDR1 and CDR2 are SGHNT and YYREEE (reference sequence). The CDR3 runs 14 residues. DNA of the CDR3: TGTGCCAGCAGCTTAAGGACAGGGGGATATGGCTACACCTTC. This codes for CASSLRTGGYGYTF.

The chain couples TRBV4-3 to TRBJ2-2; a possible D gene is TRBD1 (6 bases). Looked up from germline, CDR1 is LGHNA and CDR2 is YSLEER. This CDR3 comprises 16 residues. V lost 0 bases to trimming and J lost 2 bases, with 10 bases between them. As DNA, the CDR3 is TGCGCCAGCAGCCAAGAACCGGGACACAACACCGGGGAGCTGTTTTTT. This encodes CASSQEPGHNTGELFF.

V and J are TRBV30 and TRBJ2-2; no reliable D call. Germline V gene data show CDR1 as GTSNPN and CDR2 as SVGIG (reference sequence). V was pared by 1 base and J by 5 bases, with 8 bases between. The CDR3 covers 13 residues. CDR3 sequence: CAWSALGTGELFF. Here the CDR3 DNA reads TGTGCCTGGAGTGCCCTCGGGACCGGGGAGCTGTTTTTT.

This clone was observed a handful of times. V gene TRBV6-5 combines with J gene TRBJ2-1, with TRBD2 as a possible D gene (5 bases). CDR3 length: 15 residues. CDR1 and CDR2 from the germline V gene are MNHEY and SVGAGI. V lost 10 bases and J 3 bases, leaving 19 bases between the germline ends. The chain's CDR3 is CATRHGVGIYNEQFF. The CDR3, as DNA: TGTGCCACCCGTCACGGGGTGGGGATCTACAATGAGCAGTTCTTC.

The chain carries TRBV10-1 and TRBJ2-1; perhaps TRBD1 as D (5 bases). This CDR3 region has 15 residues. V lost 3 bases and J 5 bases, leaving 14 bases between the germline ends. Per the germline V gene, CDR1 is WNHNN and CDR2 is SYGVQD (reference sequence). The CDR3 sequence: CASSDSGLGNNEQFF. The CDR3 nucleotides read TGCGCCAGCAGTGACTCAGGGCTAGGAAACAATGAGCAGTTCTTC.

The gene calls are TRBV29-1 and TRBJ1-2; D unclear. Trimming shortened V by 3 bases and J by 4 bases, and 9 bases separated the two germline ends. The CDR3 consists of 12 residues. Germline V gene sequence: CDR1 SQVTM, CDR2 ANQGSEA. CDR3 DNA sequence: TGCAGCGTTGATTCCAGTCTCTATGGCTACACCTTC. It translates to CSVDSSLYGYTF.

This chain joins TRBV28 and TRBJ1-1; TRBD1 aligns across 7 bases. The germline gives CDR1 MDHEN, CDR2 SYDVKM. Trimming at V came to 7 bases and at J to 6 bases, leaving 2 bases not matched to a gene. There are 11 residues in the CDR3. The CDR3 DNA sequence: TGTGCCAGCACCACAGGGGCTGAAGCTTTCTTT. Its translation is CASTTGAEAFF.

The genes are TRBV28 and TRBJ1-1, with D perhaps TRBD1 (5 bases). CDR1 MDHEN and CDR2 SYDVKM come from the germline V gene. V shed 3 bases and J shed 3 bases, with 14 bases lying between them. The CDR3 has 15 residues. CDR3 protein: CASSLLDNLDTEAFF. CDR3 sequence (DNA): TGTGCCAGCAGTTTGCTGGACAACCTGGACACTGAAGCTTTCTTT.

The chain links TRBV19 to TRBJ2-1, with D unclear. Germline lookup yields CDR1 LNHDA and CDR2 SQIVND (reference sequence). This CDR3 comprises 16 residues. V lost 4 bases and J 0 bases, leaving 13 bases between the germline ends. The CDR3 nucleotides read TGTGCCAGTAGTAAGGCGGAGCCTAGCTCCTACAATGAGCAGTTCTTC. It specifies CASSKAEPSSYNEQFF.

This sequence joins TRBV28 and TRBJ1-1; D is ambiguous. Germline values: CDR1 MDHEN, CDR2 SYDVKM. This CDR3 is built from 11 residues. V lost 3 bases to trimming and J lost 6 bases, with 5 bases between them. The CDR3 DNA follows: TGTGCCAGCAGTTTGACTCCTGAAGCTTTCTTT. Its protein is CASSLTPEAFF. The full variable domain, completed using reference TRBV28 and TRBJ1-1, is DVKVTQSSRYLVKRTGEKVFLECVQDMDHENMFWYRQDPGLGLRLIYFSYDVKMKEKGDIPEGYSVSREKKERFSLILESASTNQTSMYLCASSLTPEAFFGQGTRLTVV.

This chain uses TRBV6-5 with TRBJ2-2; TRBD1 aligns across 8 bases. The length of the CDR3 is 14 residues. With V trimmed by 11 bases and J by 4 bases, 9 bases remained unmatched. Germline V gene sequence: CDR1 MNHEY, CDR2 SVGAGI. Written as DNA, the CDR3 is TGTGCCTCCGGTGAGACAGGGGTCACCGGGGAGCTGTTTTTT. As protein: CASGETGVTGELFF.

The CDR3 DNA reads TGTGCCAGCAGTTCTGGGGACATCTCCCTGGGGGGCTACACCTTC. The encoded protein is CASSSGDISLGGYTF. The V call is TRBV28, the J call TRBJ1-2; a weak D match, TRBD1 (6 bases). The germline V gene encodes CDR1 MDHEN and CDR2 SYDVKM. The length of the CDR3 is 15 residues. V lost 4 bases and J 8 bases, leaving 20 bases between the germline ends.

The chain recombines TRBV5-8 with TRBJ1-1, with D unresolved. V gave up 4 bases and J gave up 4 bases, with 17 bases separating them. Germline loops: CDR1 SGHTS, CDR2 YDEGEE. CDR3 length: 15 residues. The CDR3 region has the DNA TGTGCCAGCAGCCCCGAGGGAGGGCGCGGCACTGAAGCTTTCTTT. This codes for CASSPEGGRGTEAFF.

V is TRBV5-1 and J is TRBJ2-7; possible D gene TRBD1, 5 bases. CDR1 SGHRS and CDR2 YFSETQ come from the germline V gene. V was cut by 0 bases and J by 3 bases, with 7 bases left in between. The CDR3 contains 13 residues. The CDR3 region is CASSLDQGYEQYF. The DNA of the CDR3 is TGCGCCAGCAGCTTGGATCAGGGCTACGAGCAGTACTTC.

The genes are TRBV4-3 and TRBJ2-5, with D hard to call. The V gene lost 1 base and the J gene lost 2 bases, with 11 bases spanning the gap. CDR1 LGHNA and CDR2 YSLEER come from the germline V gene. The CDR3 length is 15 residues. As DNA, the CDR3 is TGCGCCAGCAGCCAAGTATACAGTCCACAAGAGACCCAGTACTTC. This gives the protein CASSQVYSPQETQYF.

The gene calls are TRBV28 and TRBJ2-7, with unresolved D. Trimming left V 2 bases short and J 4 bases short, with 9 bases between. There are 13 residues in the CDR3. Per germline, CDR1 MDHEN and CDR2 SYDVKM. The CDR3, as DNA: TGTGCCAGCAGTTTACCCACAGATTACGAGCAGTACTTC. Translation: CASSLPTDYEQYF.

The chain has TRBV27 and TRBJ2-7; 9 bases match TRBD2. Per the germline V gene, CDR1 is MNHEY and CDR2 is SMNVEV (reference sequence). CDR3 length equals 15 residues. The J segment lost 5 bases and the V segment lost 4 bases, leaving 9 bases of the junction unmatched. The DNA of the CDR3 is TGTGCCAGCAGTTCGATTAGCGGGAGCTCGGACGAGCAGTACTTC. Translated, it gives CASSSISGSSDEQYF.